This T cell receptor beta chain was recorded in a study of blood T cell repertoires in COVID-19. Looking at the study overall: Researchers got acute and convalescent COVID-19 samples from the United States, Italy and Spain. Sources were T cells, B-cell-depleted T cells, or PBMCs; the material itself was cDNA or gDNA.

As processed by the authors: Estimation of nucleated cell counts relied on the amplification of reference gene primers. Sequencing used immunoSEQ multiplex PCR; TCRdb keeps in-frame clones, though not all of them. D and trimming were read from the DNA, whereas the V and J calls and clone size are those reported in that table. In the table there are 35,000 or so clones, roughly four fifths of which are singletons. The CDR3 is 15 residues long. V was shortened by 0 bases and J by 2 bases, with 11 bases between the two germline ends. Per the germline V gene, CDR1 is LNHNV and CDR2 is YYDKDF (reference sequence).

The clonotype originates from a human donor in a cohort sampled during active or convalescent COVID-19. The donor label of this sample is uncertain. Material: peripheral blood. This chain connects TRBV15 to TRBJ2-7, with D perhaps TRBD1 (6 bases). The CDR3, as DNA: TGTGCCACCAGCAGAGATAGGCAGGGGACCTACGAGCAGTACTTC. This codes for CATSRDRQGTYEQYF. The full variable domain, with the rest looked up from reference TRBV15 and TRBJ2-7, is DAMVIQNPRYQVTQFGKPVTLSCSQTLNHNVMYWYQQKSSQAPKLLFHYYDKDFNNEADTPDNFQSRRPNTSFCFLDIRSPGLGDTAMYLCATSRDRQGTYEQYFGPGTRLTVT.